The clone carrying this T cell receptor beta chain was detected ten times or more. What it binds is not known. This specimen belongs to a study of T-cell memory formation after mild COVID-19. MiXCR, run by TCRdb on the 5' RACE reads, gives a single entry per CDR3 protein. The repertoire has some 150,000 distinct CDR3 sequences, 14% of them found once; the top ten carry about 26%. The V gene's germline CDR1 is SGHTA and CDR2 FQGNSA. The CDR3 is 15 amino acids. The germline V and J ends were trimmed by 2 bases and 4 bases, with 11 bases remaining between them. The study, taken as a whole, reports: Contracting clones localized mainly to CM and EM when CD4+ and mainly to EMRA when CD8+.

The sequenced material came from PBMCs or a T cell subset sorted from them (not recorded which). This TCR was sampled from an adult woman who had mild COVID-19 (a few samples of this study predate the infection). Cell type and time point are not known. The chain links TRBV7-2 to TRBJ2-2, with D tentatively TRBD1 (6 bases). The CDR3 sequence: CASSLSRGFTGELFF. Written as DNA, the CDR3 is TGTGCCAGCAGCTTAAGCAGGGGCTTCACCGGGGAGCTGTTTTTT.